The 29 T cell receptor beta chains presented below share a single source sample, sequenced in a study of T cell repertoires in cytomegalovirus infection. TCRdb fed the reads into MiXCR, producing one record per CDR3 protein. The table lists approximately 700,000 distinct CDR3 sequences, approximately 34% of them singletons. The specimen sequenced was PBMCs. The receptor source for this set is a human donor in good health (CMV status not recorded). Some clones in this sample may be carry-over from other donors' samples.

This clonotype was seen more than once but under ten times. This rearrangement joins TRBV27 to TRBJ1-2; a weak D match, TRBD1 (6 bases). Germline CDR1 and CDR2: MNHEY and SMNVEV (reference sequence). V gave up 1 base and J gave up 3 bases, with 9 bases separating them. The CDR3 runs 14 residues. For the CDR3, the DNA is TGTGCCAGCAGTTTATTCAGGGGAGACTATGGCTACACCTTC. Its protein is CASSLFRGDYGYTF.

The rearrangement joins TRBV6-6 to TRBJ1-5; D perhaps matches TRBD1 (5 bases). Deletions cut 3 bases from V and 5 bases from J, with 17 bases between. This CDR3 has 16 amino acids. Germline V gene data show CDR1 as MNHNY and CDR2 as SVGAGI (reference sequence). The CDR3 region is CASSYTGGAVDQPQHF. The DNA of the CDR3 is TGTGCCAGCAGTTATACGGGAGGGGCGGTGGATCAGCCCCAGCATTTT.

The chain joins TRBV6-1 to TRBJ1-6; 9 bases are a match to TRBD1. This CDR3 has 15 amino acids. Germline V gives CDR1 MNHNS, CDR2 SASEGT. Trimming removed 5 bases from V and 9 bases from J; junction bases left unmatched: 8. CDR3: CASSLGQGESSPLHF. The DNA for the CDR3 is TGTGCCAGCAGTCTGGGACAGGGTGAAAGTTCACCCCTCCACTTT.

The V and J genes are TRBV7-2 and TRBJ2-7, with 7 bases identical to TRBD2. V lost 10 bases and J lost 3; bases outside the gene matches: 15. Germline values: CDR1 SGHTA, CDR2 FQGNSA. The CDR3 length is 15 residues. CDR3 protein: CATTTRWGEGYEQYF. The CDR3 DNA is TGTGCCACCACGACTCGCTGGGGGGAGGGCTACGAGCAGTACTTC.

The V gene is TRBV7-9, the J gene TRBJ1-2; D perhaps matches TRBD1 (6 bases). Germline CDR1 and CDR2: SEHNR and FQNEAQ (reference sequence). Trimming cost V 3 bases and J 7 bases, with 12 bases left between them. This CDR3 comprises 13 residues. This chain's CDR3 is CASSLIQGRGYTF. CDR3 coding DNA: TGTGCCAGCAGCTTGATACAGGGCCGTGGCTACACCTTC.

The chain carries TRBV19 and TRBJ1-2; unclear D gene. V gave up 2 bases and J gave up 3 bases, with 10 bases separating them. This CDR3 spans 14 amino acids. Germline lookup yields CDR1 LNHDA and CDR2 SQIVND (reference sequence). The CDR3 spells CASSISRRDYGYTF. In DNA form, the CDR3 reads TGTGCCAGTAGTATATCACGCCGGGACTATGGCTACACCTTC.

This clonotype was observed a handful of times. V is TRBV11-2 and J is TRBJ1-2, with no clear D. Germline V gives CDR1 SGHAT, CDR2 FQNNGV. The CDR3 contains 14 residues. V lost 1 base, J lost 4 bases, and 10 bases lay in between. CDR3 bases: TGTGCCAGCAGCTTAGCCCGGGAAGGCTATGGCTACACCTTC. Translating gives CASSLAREGYGYTF. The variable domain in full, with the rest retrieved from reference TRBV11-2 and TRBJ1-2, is EAGVAQSPRYKIIEKRQSVAFWCNPISGHATLYWYQQILGQGPKLLIQFQNNGVVDDSQLPKDRFSAERLKGVDSTLKIQPAKLEDSAVYLCASSLAREGYGYTFGSGTRLTVV.

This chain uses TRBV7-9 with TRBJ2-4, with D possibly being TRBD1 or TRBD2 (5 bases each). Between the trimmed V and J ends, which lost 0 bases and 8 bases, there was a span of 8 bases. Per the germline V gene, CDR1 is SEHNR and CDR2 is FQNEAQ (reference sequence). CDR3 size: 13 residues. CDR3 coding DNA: TGTGCCAGCAGCTTAGCCGGGACCGACATTCAGTACTTC. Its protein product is CASSLAGTDIQYF.

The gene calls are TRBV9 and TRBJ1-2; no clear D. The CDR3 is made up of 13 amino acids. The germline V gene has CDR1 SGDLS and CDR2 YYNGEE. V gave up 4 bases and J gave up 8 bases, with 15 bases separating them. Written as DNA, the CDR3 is TGTGCCAGCAGCCCCCGGTGGGATGAAGGCTACACCTTC. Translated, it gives CASSPRWDEGYTF. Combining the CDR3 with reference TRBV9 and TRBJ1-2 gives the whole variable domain DSGVTQTPKHLITATGQRVTLRCSPRSGDLSVYWYQQSLDQGLQFLIQYYNGEERAKGNILERFSAQQFPDLHSELNLSSLELGDSALYFCASSPRWDEGYTFGSGTRLTVV.

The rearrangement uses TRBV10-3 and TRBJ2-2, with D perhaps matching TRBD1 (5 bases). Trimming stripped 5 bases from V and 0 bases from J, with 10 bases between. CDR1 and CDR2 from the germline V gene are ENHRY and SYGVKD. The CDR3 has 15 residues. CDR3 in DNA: TGTGCCATCAGTCAAACGGACACGAACACCGGGGAGCTGTTTTTT. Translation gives CAISQTDTNTGELFF.

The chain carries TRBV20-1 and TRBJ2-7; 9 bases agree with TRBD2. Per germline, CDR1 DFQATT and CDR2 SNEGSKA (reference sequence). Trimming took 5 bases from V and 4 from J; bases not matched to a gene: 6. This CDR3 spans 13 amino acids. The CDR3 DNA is TGCAGTGCTGTAGCGGGGGTAGGATACGAGCAGTACTTC. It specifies CSAVAGVGYEQYF.

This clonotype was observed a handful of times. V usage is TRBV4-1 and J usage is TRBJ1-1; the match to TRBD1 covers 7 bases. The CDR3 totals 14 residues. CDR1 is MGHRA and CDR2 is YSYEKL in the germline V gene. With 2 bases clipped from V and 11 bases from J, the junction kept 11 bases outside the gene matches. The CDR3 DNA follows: TGCGCCAGCAGCCAACGACAGGGATTGAGTTCGGCTTTCTTT. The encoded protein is CASSQRQGLSSAFF.

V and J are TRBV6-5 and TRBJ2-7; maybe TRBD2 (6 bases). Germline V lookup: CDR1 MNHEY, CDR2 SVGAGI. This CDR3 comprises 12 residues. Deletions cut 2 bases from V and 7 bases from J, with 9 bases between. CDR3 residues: CASSYRGTEQYF. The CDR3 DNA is TGTGCCAGCAGTTACCGGGGGACGGAGCAGTACTTC.

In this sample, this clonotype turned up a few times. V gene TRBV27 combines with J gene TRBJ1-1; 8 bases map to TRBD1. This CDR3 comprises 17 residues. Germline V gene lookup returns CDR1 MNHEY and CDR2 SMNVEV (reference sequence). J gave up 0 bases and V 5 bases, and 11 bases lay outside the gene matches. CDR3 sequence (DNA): TGTGCCAGCAGTCGAGGACAGGGCCTTTCGATGAACACTGAAGCTTTCTTT. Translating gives CASSRGQGLSMNTEAFF.

Here the CDR3 reads CASSSGGDNQPQHF. CDR3 nucleotides: TGCGCCAGCAGCTCAGGGGGGGACAATCAGCCCCAGCATTTT. The chain combines TRBV5-1 with TRBJ1-5, with TRBD1 identical over 7 bases. This CDR3 has 14 residues. Looked up from germline, CDR1 is SGHRS and CDR2 is YFSETQ. V was clipped by 3 bases and J by 3 bases; unmatched bases: 3.

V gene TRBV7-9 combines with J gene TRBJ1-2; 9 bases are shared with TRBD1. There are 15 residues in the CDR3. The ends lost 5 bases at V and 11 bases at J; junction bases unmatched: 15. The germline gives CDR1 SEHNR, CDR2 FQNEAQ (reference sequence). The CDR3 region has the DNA TGTGCCAGCAGCCCACTTGACCCCAAGGACAGGGGATACACCTTC. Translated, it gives CASSPLDPKDRGYTF.

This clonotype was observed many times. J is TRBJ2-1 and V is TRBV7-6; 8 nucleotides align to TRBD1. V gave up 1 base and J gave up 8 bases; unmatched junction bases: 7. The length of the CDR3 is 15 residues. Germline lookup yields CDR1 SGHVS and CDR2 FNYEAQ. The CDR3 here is CASSLGDRGRHEQFF. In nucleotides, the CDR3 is TGTGCCAGCAGCTTAGGTGACAGGGGACGGCATGAGCAGTTCTTC.

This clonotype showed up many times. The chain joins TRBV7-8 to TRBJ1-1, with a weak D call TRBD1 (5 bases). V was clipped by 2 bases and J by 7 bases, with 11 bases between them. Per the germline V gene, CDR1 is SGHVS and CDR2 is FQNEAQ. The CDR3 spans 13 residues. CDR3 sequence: CASSLRDGLEAFF. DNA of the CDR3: TGTGCCAGCAGCTTAAGGGACGGACTTGAAGCTTTCTTT.

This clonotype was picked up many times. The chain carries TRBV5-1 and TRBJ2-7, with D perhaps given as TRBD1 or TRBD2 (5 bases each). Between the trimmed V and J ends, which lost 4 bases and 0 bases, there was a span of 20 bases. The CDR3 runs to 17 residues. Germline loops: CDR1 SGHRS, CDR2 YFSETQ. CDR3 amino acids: CASSPKGTARSSYEQYF. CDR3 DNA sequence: TGCGCCAGCAGCCCGAAAGGGACGGCCCGAAGCTCCTACGAGCAGTACTTC.

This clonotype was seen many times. CDR3 loop: CASSYSGTAGGYTF. CDR3 nucleotide sequence: TGTGCCAGCAGTTACTCGGGGACAGCTGGCGGCTACACCTTC. This rearrangement joins TRBV6-5 to TRBJ1-2, with 7 nucleotides matching TRBD1. The CDR3 consists of 14 residues. V trimming: 0 bases; J trimming: 8 bases; junction bases outside the gene matches: 6. Per the germline V gene, CDR1 is MNHEY and CDR2 is SVGAGI.

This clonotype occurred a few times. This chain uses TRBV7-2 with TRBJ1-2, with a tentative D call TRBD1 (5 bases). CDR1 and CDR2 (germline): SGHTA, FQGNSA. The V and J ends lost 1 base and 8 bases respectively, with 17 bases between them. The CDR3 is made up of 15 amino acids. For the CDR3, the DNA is TGTGCCAGCAGCTTAGATGTTGGGGCCAGGCGCGGCTACACCTTC. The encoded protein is CASSLDVGARRGYTF. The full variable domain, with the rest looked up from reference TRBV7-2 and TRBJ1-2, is GAGVSQSPSNKVTEKGKDVELRCDPISGHTALYWYRQSLGQGLEFLIYFQGNSAPDKSGLPSDRFSAERTGGSVSTLTIQRTQQEDSAVYLCASSLDVGARRGYTFGSGTRLTVV.

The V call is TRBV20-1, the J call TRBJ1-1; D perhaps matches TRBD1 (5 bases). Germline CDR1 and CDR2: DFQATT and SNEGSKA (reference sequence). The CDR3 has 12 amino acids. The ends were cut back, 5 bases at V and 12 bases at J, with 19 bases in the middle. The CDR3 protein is CSAPTQGRRSFF. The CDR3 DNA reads TGCAGTGCTCCGACGCAGGGCCGGCGGTCTTTCTTT.

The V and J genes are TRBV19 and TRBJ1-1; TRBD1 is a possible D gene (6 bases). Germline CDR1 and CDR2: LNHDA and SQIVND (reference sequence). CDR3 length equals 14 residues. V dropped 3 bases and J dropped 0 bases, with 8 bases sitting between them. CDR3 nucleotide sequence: TGTGCCAGTAGTATGGGGGGCTTGAACACTGAAGCTTTCTTT. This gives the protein CASSMGGLNTEAFF.

The CDR3 protein is CASSGGGIRAQYF. DNA for the CDR3: TGCGCCAGCAGCGGCGGGGGAATCAGGGCGCAGTACTTC. The chain recombines TRBV5-1 with TRBJ2-7, with 7 bases fitting TRBD2. Germline CDR1 is SGHRS and CDR2 is YFSETQ. This CDR3 has 13 amino acids. The trim removed 4 bases at V and 9 bases at J, leaving 10 bases unmatched.

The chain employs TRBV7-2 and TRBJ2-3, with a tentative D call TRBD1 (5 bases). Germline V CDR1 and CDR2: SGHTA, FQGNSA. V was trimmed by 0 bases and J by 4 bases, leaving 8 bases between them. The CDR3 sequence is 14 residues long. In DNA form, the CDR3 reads TGTGCCAGCAGCTTAGCGCAGGGTTCAGATACGCAGTATTTT. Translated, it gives CASSLAQGSDTQYF.

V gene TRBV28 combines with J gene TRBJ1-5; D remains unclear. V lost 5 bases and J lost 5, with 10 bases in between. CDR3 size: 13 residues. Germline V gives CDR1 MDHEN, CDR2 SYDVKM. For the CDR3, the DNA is TGTGCCAGCAGTCCCTCCGGGCATCAGCCCCAGCATTTT. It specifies CASSPSGHQPQHF. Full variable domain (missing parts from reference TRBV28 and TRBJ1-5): DVKVTQSSRYLVKRTGEKVFLECVQDMDHENMFWYRQDPGLGLRLIYFSYDVKMKEKGDIPEGYSVSREKKERFSLILESASTNQTSMYLCASSPSGHQPQHFGDGTRLSIL.

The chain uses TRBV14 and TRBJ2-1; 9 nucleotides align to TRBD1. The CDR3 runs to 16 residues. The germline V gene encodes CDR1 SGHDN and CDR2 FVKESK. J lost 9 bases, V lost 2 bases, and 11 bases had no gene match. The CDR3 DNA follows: TGTGCCAGCAGCCAACCGGGGACAGGGTCTTACGGTGAGCAGTTCTTC. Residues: CASSQPGTGSYGEQFF.

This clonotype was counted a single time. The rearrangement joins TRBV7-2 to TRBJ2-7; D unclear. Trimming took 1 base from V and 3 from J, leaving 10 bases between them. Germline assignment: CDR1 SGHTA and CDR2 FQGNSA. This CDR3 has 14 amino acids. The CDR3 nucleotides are TGTGCCAGCAGCTTAGACATGGGCAGCTACGAGCAGTACTTC. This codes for CASSLDMGSYEQYF.

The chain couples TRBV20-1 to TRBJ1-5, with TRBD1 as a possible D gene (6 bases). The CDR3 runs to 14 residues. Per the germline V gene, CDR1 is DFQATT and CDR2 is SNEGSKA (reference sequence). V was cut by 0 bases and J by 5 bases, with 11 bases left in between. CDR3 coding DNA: TGCAGTGCTAGAGACATACAGGGTGATCAGCCCCAGCATTTT. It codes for CSARDIQGDQPQHF.